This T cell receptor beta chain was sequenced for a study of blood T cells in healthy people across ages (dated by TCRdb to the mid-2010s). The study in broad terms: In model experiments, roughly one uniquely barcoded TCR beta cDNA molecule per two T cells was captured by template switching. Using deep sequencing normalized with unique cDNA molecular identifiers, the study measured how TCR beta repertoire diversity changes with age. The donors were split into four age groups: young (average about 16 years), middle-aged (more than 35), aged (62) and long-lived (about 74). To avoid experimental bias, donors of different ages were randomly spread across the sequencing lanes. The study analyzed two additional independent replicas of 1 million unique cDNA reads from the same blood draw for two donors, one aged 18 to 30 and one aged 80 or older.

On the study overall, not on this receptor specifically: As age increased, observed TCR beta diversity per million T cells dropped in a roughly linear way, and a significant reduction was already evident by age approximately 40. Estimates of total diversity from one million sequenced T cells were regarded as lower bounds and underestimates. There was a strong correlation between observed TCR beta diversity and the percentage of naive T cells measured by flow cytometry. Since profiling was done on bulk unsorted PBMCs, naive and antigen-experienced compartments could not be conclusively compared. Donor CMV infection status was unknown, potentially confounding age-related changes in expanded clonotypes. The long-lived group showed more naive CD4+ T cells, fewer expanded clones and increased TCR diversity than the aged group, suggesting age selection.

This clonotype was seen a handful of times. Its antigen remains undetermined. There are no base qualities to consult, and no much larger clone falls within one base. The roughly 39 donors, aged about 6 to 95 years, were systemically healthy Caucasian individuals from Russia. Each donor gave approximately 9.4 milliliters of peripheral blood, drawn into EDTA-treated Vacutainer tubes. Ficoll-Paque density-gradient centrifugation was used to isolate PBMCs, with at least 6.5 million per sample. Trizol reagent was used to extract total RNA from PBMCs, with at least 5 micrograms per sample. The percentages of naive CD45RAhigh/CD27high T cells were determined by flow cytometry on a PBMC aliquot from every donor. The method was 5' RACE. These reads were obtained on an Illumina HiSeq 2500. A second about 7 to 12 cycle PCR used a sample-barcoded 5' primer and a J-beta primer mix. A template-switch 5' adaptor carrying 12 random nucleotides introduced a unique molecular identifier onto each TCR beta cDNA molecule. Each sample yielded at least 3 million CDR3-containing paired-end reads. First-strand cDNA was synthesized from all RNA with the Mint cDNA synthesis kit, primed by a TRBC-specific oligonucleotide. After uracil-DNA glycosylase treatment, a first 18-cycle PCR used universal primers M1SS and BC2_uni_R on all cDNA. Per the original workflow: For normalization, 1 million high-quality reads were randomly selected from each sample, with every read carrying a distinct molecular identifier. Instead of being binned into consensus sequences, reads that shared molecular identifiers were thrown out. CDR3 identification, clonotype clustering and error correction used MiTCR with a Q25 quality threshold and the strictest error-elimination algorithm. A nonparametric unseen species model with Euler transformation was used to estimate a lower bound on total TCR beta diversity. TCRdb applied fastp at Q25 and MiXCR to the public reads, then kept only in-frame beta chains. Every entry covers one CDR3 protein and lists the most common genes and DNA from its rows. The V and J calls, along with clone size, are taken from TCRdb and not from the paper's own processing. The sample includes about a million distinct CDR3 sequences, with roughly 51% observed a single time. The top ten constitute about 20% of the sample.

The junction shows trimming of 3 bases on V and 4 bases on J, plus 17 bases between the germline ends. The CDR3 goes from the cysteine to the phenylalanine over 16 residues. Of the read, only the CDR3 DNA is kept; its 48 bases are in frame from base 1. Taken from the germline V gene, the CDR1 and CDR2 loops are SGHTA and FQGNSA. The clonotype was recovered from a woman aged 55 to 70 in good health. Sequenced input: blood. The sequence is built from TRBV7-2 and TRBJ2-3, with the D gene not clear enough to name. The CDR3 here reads CASSFLGVPRPDTQYF. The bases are TGTGCCAGCAGCTTTTTAGGCGTCCCCCGCCCAGATACGCAGTATTTT.